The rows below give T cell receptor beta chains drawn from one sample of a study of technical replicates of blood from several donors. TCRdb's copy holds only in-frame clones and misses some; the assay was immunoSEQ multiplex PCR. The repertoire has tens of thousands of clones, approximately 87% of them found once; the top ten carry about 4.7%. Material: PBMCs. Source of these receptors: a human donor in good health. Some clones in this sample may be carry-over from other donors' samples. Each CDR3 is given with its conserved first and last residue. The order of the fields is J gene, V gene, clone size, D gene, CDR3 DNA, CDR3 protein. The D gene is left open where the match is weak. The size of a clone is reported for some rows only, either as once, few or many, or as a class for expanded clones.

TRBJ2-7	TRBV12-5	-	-	TGTGCTAGTGGCCTAGGAAACAGGGTCCACGAGCAGTACTTC	CASGLGNRVHEQYF
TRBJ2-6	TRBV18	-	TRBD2	TGTGCCAGCTCACCCACTCTAGCGGGAGCTGGGGCCAACGTCCTGACTTTC	CASSPTLAGAGANVLTF
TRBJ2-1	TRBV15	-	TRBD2	TGTGCCACCAGCAGAGGCCTCACGGGGGGCAATGAGCAGTTCTTC	CATSRGLTGGNEQFF
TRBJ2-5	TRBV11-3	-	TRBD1	TGTGCCAGCAGCCTGACAGGGTTTGAGACCCAGTACTTC	CASSLTGFETQYF
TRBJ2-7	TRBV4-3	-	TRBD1	TGCGCCAGCAGCCAACCGGGACAGGGGGCCTACGAGCAGTACTTC	CASSQPGQGAYEQYF
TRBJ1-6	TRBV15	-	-	TGTGCCACCAGCAGAGATCCCCAGGGTAATTCACCCCTCCACTTT	CATSRDPQGNSPLHF
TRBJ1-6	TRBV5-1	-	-	TGCGCCAGCAGCTCGACAGGTCTGAGCTCCTATAATTCACCCCTCCACTTT	CASSSTGLSSYNSPLHF
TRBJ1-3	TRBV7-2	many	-	TGTGCCAGCAGCTTATCACGGGGAAACACCATATATTTT	CASSLSRGNTIYF
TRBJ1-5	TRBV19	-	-	TGTGCCAGTAGTATAGGCGCGGGGCAGCCCCAGCATTTT	CASSIGAGQPQHF
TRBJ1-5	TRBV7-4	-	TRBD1	TGTGCCATCCCCGTCGGGACAGTCGGGAGGGTAGGGGTTATCCAGCCCCAGCATTTT	CAIPVGTVGRVGVIQPQHF
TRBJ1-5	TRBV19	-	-	TGTGCCAGTAAAGACAGCCACCTCAATCAGCCCCAGCATTTT	CASKDSHLNQPQHF
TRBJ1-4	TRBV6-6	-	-	TGTGCCAGCAGTTCCAGGGCGGGAGGTGAAAAACTGTTTTTT	CASSSRAGGEKLFF
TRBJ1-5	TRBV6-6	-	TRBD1	TGTGCCAGCAGTCCGAGGGACAGGGGAGAGTATCAGCCCCAGCATTTT	CASSPRDRGEYQPQHF
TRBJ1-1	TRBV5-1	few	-	TGCGCCAGCAGCCAAGCGGGGGGATACACTGAAGCTTTCTTT	CASSQAGGYTEAFF
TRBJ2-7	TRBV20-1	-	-	TGCAGTGCCCCACAGGGTTACGAGCAGTACTTC	CSAPQGYEQYF
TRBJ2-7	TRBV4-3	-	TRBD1	TGCGCCAGCAGCCAAGATTACGTCAGGGGGCACGAGCAGTACTTC	CASSQDYVRGHEQYF
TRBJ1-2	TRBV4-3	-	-	TGCGCCAGCAGCCAAGATAGCAGCTATGGCTACACCTTC	CASSQDSSYGYTF
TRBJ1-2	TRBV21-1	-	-	TGTGCCAGCAGCAAAGCGTCGGGAATTGGCTATGGCTACACCTTC	CASSKASGIGYGYTF
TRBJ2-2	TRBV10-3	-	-	TGTGCCATCAGTGAGTCCGGGGGGCTGAACACCGGGGAGCTGTTTTTT	CAISESGGLNTGELFF
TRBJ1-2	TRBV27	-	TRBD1	TGTGCCAGCAGTCTGGGACAGGGGGCGAGCTATGGCTACACCTTC	CASSLGQGASYGYTF
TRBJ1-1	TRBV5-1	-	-	TGCGCCAGCAGCTTAGACATGAACACTGAAGCTTTCTTT	CASSLDMNTEAFF
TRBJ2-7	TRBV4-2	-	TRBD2	TGTGCCAGCAGCCAAGATTATGGCGGGGGGAGCTCCTACGAGCAGTACTTC	CASSQDYGGGSSYEQYF
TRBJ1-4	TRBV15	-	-	TGTGCCACCAGCACCTTTAGTCCGCGCCCTTATGAAAAACTGTTTTTT	CATSTFSPRPYEKLFF
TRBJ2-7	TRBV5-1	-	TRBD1	TGCGCCAGCAGAACTCCGGGACAGGGCCAGAGGAGCTACGAGCAGTACTTC	CASRTPGQGQRSYEQYF
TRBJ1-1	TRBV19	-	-	TGTGCCAGTAGTAATACTTATCAGGGACTGGAGGGCACTGAAGCTTTCTTT	CASSNTYQGLEGTEAFF
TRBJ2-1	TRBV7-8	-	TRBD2	TGTGCCAGCAGCCCGAGGGCAGGAGGAGCGGGAGCTACCTACAATGAGCAGTTCTTC	CASSPRAGGAGATYNEQFF
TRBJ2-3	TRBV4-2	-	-	TGTGCCAGCAGCCAAGCTTTAGGGGCGAGCACAGATACGCAGTATTTT	CASSQALGASTDTQYF
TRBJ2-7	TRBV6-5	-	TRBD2	TGTGCCAGACTAACTCGGACTAGCAGAGAAGAGCAGTACTTC	CARLTRTSREEQYF
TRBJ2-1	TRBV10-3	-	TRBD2	TGTGCCACCAATCCCGGGACTAGCGCCAATGAGCAGTTCTTC	CATNPGTSANEQFF
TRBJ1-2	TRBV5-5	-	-	TGTGCCAGCAGCCGGGACTTCAACTATGGCTACACCTTC	CASSRDFNYGYTF
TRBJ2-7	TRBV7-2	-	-	TGTGCCAGCAGCTTAGTTGATGGGGCTGGCTACGAGCAGTACTTC	CASSLVDGAGYEQYF
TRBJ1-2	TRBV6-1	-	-	TGTGCCAGCAGTGAAGGCGCAAGCAGGCTTTATGGCTACACCTTC	CASSEGASRLYGYTF
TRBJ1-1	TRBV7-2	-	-	TGTGCCAGCAGCTTAGTGGACAGCACTGAAGCTTTCTTT	CASSLVDSTEAFF
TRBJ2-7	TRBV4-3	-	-	TGCGCCAGCAGCCAAGATCCCCAGACAGTCTCCTACGAGCAGTACTTC	CASSQDPQTVSYEQYF
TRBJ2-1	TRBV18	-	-	TGTGCCAGCTCACTCCGGGACTCCTACAATGAGCAGTTCTTC	CASSLRDSYNEQFF
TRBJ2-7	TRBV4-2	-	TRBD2	TGTGCCAGCAGCCTAGGGACTAGCGGGAGGGGGGGCTACGAGCAGTACTTC	CASSLGTSGRGGYEQYF
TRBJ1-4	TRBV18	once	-	TGTGCCAGCTCACCATACATCTTGTTTTTT	CASSPYILFF
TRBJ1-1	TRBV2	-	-	TGTGCCACGTCCTTTGACACTGAAGCTTTCTTT	CATSFDTEAFF
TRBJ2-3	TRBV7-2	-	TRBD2	TGTGCCAGCAGCCGAGCGGGAGGGGGCACTTATACGCAGTATTTT	CASSRAGGGTYTQYF
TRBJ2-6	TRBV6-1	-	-	TGTGCCAGCACTCCGCAGGGCTCTGGGGCCAACGTCCTGACTTTC	CASTPQGSGANVLTF
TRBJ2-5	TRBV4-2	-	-	TGTGCCAGCAGCCAAGTGCAGGGGGAGACCCAGTACTTC	CASSQVQGETQYF
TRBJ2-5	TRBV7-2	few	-	TGTGCCAGCAGCTCGGGACTGCTACAAGAGACCCAGTACTTC	CASSSGLLQETQYF
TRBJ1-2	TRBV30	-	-	TGTGCCTGGAACAGGGCTAACTATGGCTACACCTTC	CAWNRANYGYTF
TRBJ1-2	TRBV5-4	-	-	TGTGCCAGCAGCTTGGAGGGAGGGCGAAACTATGGCTACACCTTC	CASSLEGGRNYGYTF
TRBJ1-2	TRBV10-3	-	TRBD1	TGTGCCATCGGGACAGGGGCCGTTTATGGCTACACCTTC	CAIGTGAVYGYTF
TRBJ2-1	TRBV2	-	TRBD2	TGTGCCACATCGACGACTAGCGGGATTACGGCTGAGCAGTTCTTC	CATSTTSGITAEQFF
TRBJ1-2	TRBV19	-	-	TGTGCCAGTAGTCGAATGCCAGGGGCCCACACCTTC	CASSRMPGAHTF
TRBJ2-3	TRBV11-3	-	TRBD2	TGTGCCAGCAGCCGGGGGGGACTAGACACAGATACGCAGTATTTT	CASSRGGLDTDTQYF
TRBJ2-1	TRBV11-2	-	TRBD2	TGTGCCAGCAGCCCTAGCGGGGGGGCGGGGAATGAGCAGTTCTTC	CASSPSGGAGNEQFF
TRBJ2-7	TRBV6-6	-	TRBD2	TGTGCCAGCAGAGCGGGACTAGCGGGTTCCTACGAGCAGTACTTC	CASRAGLAGSYEQYF
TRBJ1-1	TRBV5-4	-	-	TGTGCCAGCAGCTTCCCCCTCGGTCGAGACACTGAAGCTTTCTTT	CASSFPLGRDTEAFF
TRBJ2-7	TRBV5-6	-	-	TGTGCCAGCAGTAAGTACCCCGGGGAACCCTACGAGCAGTACTTC	CASSKYPGEPYEQYF
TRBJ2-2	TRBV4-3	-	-	TGCGCCAGTTCAAAAAACCCGGGAACCGGCTCCGGGGAGCTGTTTTTT	CASSKNPGTGSGELFF
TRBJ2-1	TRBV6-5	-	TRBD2	TGTGCCAGCAGCTTGGCCGCACTAGCGGGACGAGAGCAGTTCTTC	CASSLAALAGREQFF
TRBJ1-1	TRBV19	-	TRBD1	TGTGCCAGTAGTAGGGGGACAGGGATGAACACTGAAGCTTTCTTT	CASSRGTGMNTEAFF
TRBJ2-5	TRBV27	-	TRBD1	TGTGCCAGCAGTTTGCGGGACAGGGGCCAAGAGACCCAGTACTTC	CASSLRDRGQETQYF
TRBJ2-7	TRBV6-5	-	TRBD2	TGTGCCAGCAGTTCCTATGGACTAGCGACCTACGAGCAGTACTTC	CASSSYGLATYEQYF
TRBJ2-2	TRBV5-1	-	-	TGCGCCAGCAGCTGGGGCCCCGGCGGCACCGGGGAGCTGTTTTTT	CASSWGPGGTGELFF
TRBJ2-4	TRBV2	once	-	TGTGCCAGCAGTCTCACCCGTGAGAGTAGCGGAAACATTCAGTACTTC	CASSLTRESSGNIQYF